These T cell receptor beta chains were read from a single sample in a study of T cells in Graves' hyperthyroidism and ophthalmopathy. From the multiplex PCR reads, TCRdb called clonotypes with MiXCR, one entry per CDR3 protein. Of roughly 650,000 distinct CDR3 sequences listed, approximately 15% are singletons. The sequenced material came from blood. Receptors originate from a woman aged 40 to 50 with Graves' ophthalmopathy. Each CDR3 is given with its conserved first and last residue. Each record gives: D gene, J gene, clone size, V gene, CDR3 DNA, CDR3 protein. A D gene is named only where the DNA matches it firmly. Not every row has a clone size; where given, it reads once, few, many or a size class.

>TRBD1|TRBJ1-2|many|TRBV6-1
TGTGCCAGCATGACCGGGACAGACTATGGCTACACCTTC
CASMTGTDYGYTF
>TRBD2|TRBJ2-7|NA|TRBV27
TGTGCCAGCAGTGAAGCGGGAGGCCCGCGGAATGAGCAGTACTTC
CASSEAGGPRNEQYF
>TRBD2|TRBJ2-7|NA|TRBV7-3
TGTGCCAGCAGCCCTACTAGCGGAATCTCCTACGAGGAGTACTTC
CASSPTSGISYEEYF
>NA|TRBJ2-2|many|TRBV11-1
TGTGCCAGCACCCTGATTCGAAGCACCGGGGAGCTGTTTTTT
CASTLIRSTGELFF
>NA|TRBJ1-1|many|TRBV28
TGTGCCAGCAGTTTTCAAAAAGCCCTGACCGCTGAAGCTTTCTTT
CASSFQKALTAEAFF
>TRBD2|TRBJ2-5|many|TRBV20-1
TGCAGTGCTAGAGATCTAGCGGGAGAAGAGACCCAGTACTTC
CSARDLAGEETQYF
>NA|TRBJ2-7|many|TRBV30
TGTGCCTGGAGTGTACCAGGGGAATTTTCCTACGAGCAGTACTTC
CAWSVPGEFSYEQYF
>TRBD2|TRBJ2-2|many|TRBV3-1
TGTGCCAGCAGGCCCCTAGCGGGGCGGGAGCTGTTTTTT
CASRPLAGRELFF
>NA|TRBJ2-7|NA|TRBV10-1
TGCGCCAGCAGTGAGGGAAGGGGCTACGAGCAGTACTTC
CASSEGRGYEQYF
>NA|TRBJ1-4|NA|TRBV12-3/TRBV12-4
TGTGCCAGCAGTTTAGATGGCCCCCCGGCAACTAATGAAAAACTGTTTTTT
CASSLDGPPATNEKLFF
>TRBD1|TRBJ2-3|many|TRBV29-1
TGCAGCGTCACCGGGACAGGGTTGGCAGATACGCAGTATTTT
CSVTGTGLADTQYF
>TRBD2|TRBJ2-7|many|TRBV2
TGTGCCAGCAGTGGGCCGGGACTAGCGGGAGGGCCCTACGAGCAGTACTTC
CASSGPGLAGGPYEQYF
>TRBD2|TRBJ2-1|NA|TRBV12-3/TRBV12-4
TGTGCCAGCAGCACTCGGGGGGGTTCAAGAAGCTCCTACAGTGAGCAGTTCTTC
CASSTRGGSRSSYSEQFF
>NA|TRBJ1-1|many|TRBV18
TGTGCCAGCTTGGGGTTCGGGGGGAACACTGAAGCTTTCTTT
CASLGFGGNTEAFF
>NA|TRBJ2-3|many|TRBV7-9
TGTGCCAGCAGCCAGACTAGGGGCACAGATACGCAGTATTTT
CASSQTRGTDTQYF
>NA|TRBJ2-2|few|TRBV6-5
TGTGCCAGCAGTTACGGCAGGGGCGGCACCGGGGAGCTGTTTTTT
CASSYGRGGTGELFF
>NA|TRBJ1-2|many|TRBV30
TGTGCCTGGAGTATTAGGGGAAGAGCTAACTATGGCTACACCTTC
CAWSIRGRANYGYTF
>NA|TRBJ2-1|few|TRBV6-2/TRBV6-3
TGTGCCAGCAGTAACCCGACTAGGCAAGGGATGGATGAGCAGTTCTTC
CASSNPTRQGMDEQFF
>TRBD2|TRBJ2-1|many|TRBV5-1
TGCGCCAGCAGCTCCGTCCCGGGGGGGCGCAATGAGCAGTTCTTC
CASSSVPGGRNEQFF
>NA|TRBJ1-4|few|TRBV5-1
TGCGCCAGCAGCTCGTCCGACAGCTCTAATGAAAAACTGTTTTTT
CASSSSDSSNEKLFF
>NA|TRBJ1-1|NA|TRBV5-1
TGCGCCAGCAGCCCCCAGGACGGAAACACTGAAGCTTTCTTT
CASSPQDGNTEAFF
>TRBD2|TRBJ2-7|NA|TRBV2
TGTGCCAGCAGTGCTGAGACTAGCGGGATCCGTTCCTACGAGCAGTACTTC
CASSAETSGIRSYEQYF
>TRBD2|TRBJ2-1|many|TRBV3-1
TGTGCCAGCAGCCAAGTAGTTAGCGGGGGGGTATCCTACAATGAGCAGTTCTTC
CASSQVVSGGVSYNEQFF
>NA|TRBJ2-7|many|TRBV2
TGTGCCAGCAAGAGACTAGGGGAGTCCTACGAGCAGTACTTC
CASKRLGESYEQYF
>TRBD2|TRBJ2-5|NA|TRBV29-1
TGCAGCGTCCTAGCGGGAGGCCAAGAGACCCAGTACTTC
CSVLAGGQETQYF
>NA|TRBJ2-5|many|TRBV18
TGTGCCAGCTCGTCTTCCCAGGGAACCCAGTACTTC
CASSSSQGTQYF